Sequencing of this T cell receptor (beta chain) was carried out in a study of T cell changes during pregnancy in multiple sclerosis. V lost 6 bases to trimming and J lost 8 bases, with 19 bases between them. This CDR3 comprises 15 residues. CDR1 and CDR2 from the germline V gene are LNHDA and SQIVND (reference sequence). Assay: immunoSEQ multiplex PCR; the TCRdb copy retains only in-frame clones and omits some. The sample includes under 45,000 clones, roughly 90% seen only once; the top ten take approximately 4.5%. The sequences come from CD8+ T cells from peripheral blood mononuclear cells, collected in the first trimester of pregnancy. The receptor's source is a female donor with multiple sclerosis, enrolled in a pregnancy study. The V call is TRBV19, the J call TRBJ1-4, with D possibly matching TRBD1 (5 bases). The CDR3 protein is CASRHLRGAEEKLFF. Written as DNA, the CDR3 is TGTGCCAGTAGACACCTCCGCGGGGCGGAAGAAAAACTGTTTTTT. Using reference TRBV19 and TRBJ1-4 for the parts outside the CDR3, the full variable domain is DGGITQSPKYLFRKEGQNVTLSCEQNLNHDAMYWYRQDPGQGLRLIYYSQIVNDFQKGDIAEGYSVSREKKESFPLTVTSAQKNPTAFYLCASRHLRGAEEKLFFGSGTQLSVL.